The clone carrying this T cell receptor beta chain turned up a few times. Its antigen is unidentified. The data originate from a study of Graves' ophthalmopathy and Graves' hyperthyroidism. On the study more broadly: The study drew peripheral blood at initial diagnosis, before any treatment. General study findings and limits: In blood, most expanded thyroid clonotypes above 0.001 frequency were also detected.

The V gene lost 6 bases and the J gene lost 2 bases, with 8 bases spanning the gap. Germline V gives CDR1 LGHNT, CDR2 FRNRAP. The CDR3 spans 13 residues. As the template, RNA transcripts were used to amplify TCR beta CDR3 regions. HTBI-primed first-round RT-PCR preceded second-round multiplex PCR. Using its own MiXCR run on the multiplex PCR reads, TCRdb lists one record per CDR3 protein. This sample has fewer than 650,000 distinct CDR3 sequences, with 22% found just once. None of the included patients had other autoimmune diseases, uncontrolled infections, pregnancy or lactation, as these led to exclusion. The source of the PBMCs was 10 ml of fresh peripheral blood.

The chain joins TRBV12-5 to TRBJ2-1; D unresolved. The receptor comes from a woman between 18 and 29 years old with stable Graves' hyperthyroidism. Some clones in this sample may be carry-over from other donors' samples. The sequenced material came from peripheral blood. The CDR3 here is CASGPVPYNEQFF. CDR3 in DNA: TGTGCTAGTGGCCCCGTCCCCTACAATGAGCAGTTCTTC.